This passage covers 2 T cell receptor beta chains from one sample sequenced in a study of tumor-infiltrating lymphocytes in primary liver carcinoma. A primer in the constant region served to generate TCR beta cDNA from approximately 460 ng of total RNA. ARM-PCR, slightly modified, supplied the TCR beta libraries through three nested multiplex PCR rounds. The first two PCR rounds used TRBV1-TRBV30 primers with a Cbeta primer, approximately 9 cycles each. One entry per CDR3 protein, called by TCRdb with MiXCR from the multiplex PCR reads. The sample has almost 200,000 distinct CDR3 sequences, less than 70% seen once. For blood RNA, unsorted whole blood served as the source, and germline DNA was extracted too. Material: peripheral blood. Receptors originate from a woman between 55 and 75 years old with primary liver carcinoma and hepatitis B virus infection.

As concerns this clonotype: Compared with germline, one end of the junction differs, possibly owing to a read error. The chain has TRBV12-3 or TRBV12-4 and TRBJ1-1, with D hard to call. The CDR3 is 13 residues long. CDR3 in DNA: TGTGCCAGCAGTCCTGGCCTGAACATTGAAGCTTTCTTT. Encoded protein: CASSPGLNIEAFF.

This clonotype came up a few times. This CDR3 reads CASTGVTAGSLYNEQFF. In DNA, the CDR3 is TGTGCCAGCACCGGAGTAACGGCAGGAAGTCTCTACAATGAGCAGTTCTTC. V is TRBV28 and J is TRBJ2-1; D remains ambiguous. Trimming removed 7 bases from V and 3 bases from J, with 22 bases in between. This CDR3 comprises 17 residues. Looked up from germline, CDR1 is MDHEN and CDR2 is SYDVKM.